These 4 T cell receptor beta chains originate from one sample sequenced in a study of human T cells and chemical hapten exposure. Time point reported: patch test 3, about 24 weeks after DPC sensitization. Treatment in this sample: therapeutic diphenylcyclopropenone sensitization with weekly scalp DPC. MiXCR, run by TCRdb on the RACE reads, gives a single entry per CDR3 protein. This table holds approximately 160,000 distinct CDR3 sequences, roughly 25% found once. Sequenced material: whole blood, taken in connection with sensitization to the hapten diphenylcyclopropenone (DPC). The receptor set was obtained from a woman younger than 35 with alopecia areata. Some clones in this sample may be carry-over from other donors' samples.

This clonotype appeared a few times. The genes are TRBV4-3 and TRBJ2-3; D ambiguous. This CDR3 comprises 13 residues. CDR1 is LGHNA, CDR2 YSLEER, per germline. Trimming took 4 bases from V and 2 from J, leaving 7 bases between them. CDR3 sequence: CASSPGTTDTQYF. In DNA form, the CDR3 reads TGCGCCAGCAGCCCAGGTACCACAGATACGCAGTATTTT.

V and J are TRBV29-1 and TRBJ1-3; no definite D call. Germline V lookup: CDR1 SQVTM, CDR2 ANQGSEA. The CDR3 spans 13 residues. V was trimmed by 4 bases and J by 0 bases, leaving 7 bases between them. The CDR3 nucleotides are TGCAGCGTTGGGGGAAACTCTGGAAACACCATATATTTT. Translated, it gives CSVGGNSGNTIYF. Full variable domain (remainder filled in from reference TRBV29-1 and TRBJ1-3): SAVISQKPSRDICQRGTSLTIQCQVDSQVTMMFWYRQQPGQSLTLIATANQGSEATYESGFVIDKFPISRPNLTFSTLTVSNMSPEDSSIYLCSVGGNSGNTIYFGEGSWLTVV.

This clonotype was seen a few times. A junction boundary mismatches the germline segment, possibly from a read error. V and J are TRBV7-7 and TRBJ2-1, with 8 bases identical to TRBD1. The CDR3 has 13 residues. Germline-derived CDR1 and CDR2 are SSHAT and FNYEAQ (reference sequence). CDR3 region: CASSRDRFNEQFF. CDR3 coding DNA: TGTGCTAGCAGCAGGGACAGGTTCAATGAGCAGTTCTTC.

This clonotype was observed a handful of times. The chain links TRBV4-1 to TRBJ2-7, with TRBD2 identical over 9 bases. The germline V gene encodes CDR1 MGHRA and CDR2 YSYEKL. The CDR3 contains 16 residues. J lost 4 bases, V lost 0 bases, and 7 bases had no gene match. In nucleotides, the CDR3 is TGCGCCAGCAGCCAAGAAAAGGCGGGAGGGTTGTACGAGCAGTACTTC. It yields the protein CASSQEKAGGLYEQYF.